The 19 T cell receptor beta chains below all came from one sample that was sequenced in a study of long-term antiretroviral therapy in people with HIV. The authors ran the immunoSEQ assay, v3.0, at survey level. This table comes from immunoSEQ multiplex PCR, and its TCRdb copy is limited to in-frame clones, with some not included. The table records some 29,000 clones, about 98% of them present only once. The specimen comprised unsorted PBMCs, sampled 7.6 years after starting antiretroviral therapy. All receptors come from a man in his thirties or forties with HIV.

The rearrangement uses TRBV4-2 and TRBJ2-3; D remains unclear. The CDR3 consists of 14 residues. Trimming removed 1 base at V and 2 bases at J, with 7 bases between. The germline V gene has CDR1 LGHNA and CDR2 YNFKEQ. In DNA form, the CDR3 reads TGTGCCAGCAGCCAAGCGGGTACCACAGATACGCAGTATTTT. It encodes CASSQAGTTDTQYF.

The genes are TRBV19 and TRBJ2-5, with no clear D. With 5 bases removed from V and 1 base from J, the gap between germline ends came to 17 bases. This CDR3 contains 16 residues. Germline values: CDR1 LNHDA, CDR2 SQIVND (reference sequence). In DNA form, the CDR3 reads TGTGCCAGTAGTCGCATCCTCCACCCACCCCAAGAGACCCAGTACTTC. This sequence encodes CASSRILHPPQETQYF.

The chain carries TRBV27 and TRBJ1-6; D is possibly TRBD1 (5 bases). Germline V lookup: CDR1 MNHEY, CDR2 SMNVEV (reference sequence). V was cut by 2 bases and J by 9 bases, with 17 bases left in between. There are 16 residues in the CDR3. The CDR3 loop reads CASSLVGGGKGSPLHF. Here the CDR3 DNA reads TGTGCCAGCAGTTTAGTCGGTGGGGGGAAGGGTTCACCCCTCCACTTT.

This sequence joins TRBV19 and TRBJ2-3; D call uncertain. The CDR3 length is 13 residues. The germline V and J ends were trimmed by 6 bases and 3 bases, with 10 bases remaining between them. In germline, CDR1 is LNHDA, CDR2 SQIVND (reference sequence). CDR3 in amino acids: CASRGLGTDTQYF. Here the CDR3 DNA reads TGTGCCAGTAGGGGTTTGGGAACAGATACGCAGTATTTT.

CDR3 sequence: CASSQSPPVTDTTNEKLFF. The CDR3 DNA reads TGCGCCAGCAGCCAAAGCCCTCCCGTGACGGACACAACTAATGAAAAACTGTTTTTT. V and J are TRBV4-1 and TRBJ1-4; D might be TRBD1 (5 bases). Deletions cut 2 bases from V and 0 bases from J, with 19 bases between. The CDR3 totals 19 residues. CDR1 MGHRA and CDR2 YSYEKL come from the germline V gene.

V is TRBV6-6 and J is TRBJ2-1, with D perhaps TRBD1 (6 bases). Germline lookup yields CDR1 MNHNY and CDR2 SVGAGI (reference sequence). With 8 bases removed from V and 8 bases from J, the gap between germline ends came to 13 bases. The CDR3 length is 12 residues. The CDR3 DNA is TGTGCCAGCGGGGGCTCAAAGGATGAGCAGTTCTTC. Protein sequence: CASGGSKDEQFF.

V and J are TRBV7-9 and TRBJ2-3, with TRBD1 identical over 8 bases. Germline V CDR1 and CDR2: SEHNR, FQNEAQ (reference sequence). Trimming cost V 4 bases and J 5 bases; bases outside gene matches: 8. The CDR3 has 15 amino acids. In DNA form, the CDR3 reads TGTGCCAGCAGCTGGGAGACAGGGGCACAAGATACGCAGTATTTT. Amino acid sequence: CASSWETGAQDTQYF. Together with reference TRBV7-9 and TRBJ2-3, the CDR3 gives the full variable domain: DTGVSQNPRHKITKRGQNVTFRCDPISEHNRLYWYRQTLGQGPEFLTYFQNEAQLEKSRLLSDRFSAERPKGSFSTLEIQRTEQGDSAMYLCASSWETGAQDTQYFGPGTRLTVL.

V gene TRBV11-2 combines with J gene TRBJ2-7; 9 nucleotides align to TRBD1. Unmatched junction bases numbered 8, after V lost 8 bases and J lost 3 bases. Germline assignment: CDR1 SGHAT and CDR2 FQNNGV. The CDR3 is made up of 14 amino acids. The CDR3 DNA reads TGTGCCAGCCAGTGGGACAGGGATTACTACGAGCAGTACTTC. Protein sequence: CASQWDRDYYEQYF.

The rearrangement uses TRBV28 and TRBJ2-7; 9 bases agree with TRBD2. Germline assignment: CDR1 MDHEN and CDR2 SYDVKM. V lost 5 bases and J lost 1; bases outside the gene matches: 6. The CDR3 extends over 15 amino acids. For the CDR3, the DNA is TGTGCCAGCAGTGGTAGCGGGAGCAGGTCCTACGAGCAGTACTTC. This translates into CASSGSGSRSYEQYF.

V gene TRBV6-5 combines with J gene TRBJ1-1; D not resolved. Trimming removed 0 bases at V and 7 bases at J, with 6 bases between. Germline assignment: CDR1 MNHEY and CDR2 SVGAGI. The CDR3 is 12 amino acids. The CDR3, as DNA: TGTGCCAGCAGTTACTCAGGAGGTGAAGCTTTCTTT. Translated, it gives CASSYSGGEAFF.

The rearrangement joins TRBV4-1 to TRBJ1-4; D ambiguous. Germline CDR1 is MGHRA and CDR2 is YSYEKL. The V end was cut by 2 bases, the J end by 8 bases, with 12 bases between. The CDR3 is 14 residues long. CDR3 nucleotide sequence: TGCGCCAGCAGCCAACCCGGGTCGAGGGAAAAACTGTTTTTT. The encoded protein is CASSQPGSREKLFF.

Worth noting for this clone: The junction does not match germline at one end; this may be a read error. J is TRBJ2-3 and V is TRBV10-3; 8 nucleotides match TRBD2. Germline V gene lookup returns CDR1 ENHRY and CDR2 SYGVKD. The CDR3 covers 16 residues. The CDR3 reads CATSVGGGQGGDTQYF. CDR3 DNA: TGTGCCACCAGTGTCGGGGGGGGGCAAGGTGGAGATACGCAGTATTTT.

This clone was counted a single time. The chain links TRBV13 to TRBJ2-7; TRBD1 matches 8 bases. V was clipped by 5 bases and J by 5 bases; unmatched bases: 8. Germline V gives CDR1 PRHDT, CDR2 FYEKMQ (reference sequence). CDR3 length: 14 amino acids. The CDR3 spells CASSPSQGANEQYF. The CDR3, as DNA: TGTGCCAGCAGCCCCAGTCAGGGGGCTAACGAGCAGTACTTC.

The chain couples TRBV11-2 to TRBJ1-3; perhaps TRBD1 as D (6 bases). Trimming removed 8 bases at V and 6 bases at J, with 20 bases between. Germline V gene data show CDR1 as SGHAT and CDR2 as FQNNGV. This CDR3 comprises 15 residues. The CDR3 reads CASQGTIGVANTIYF. CDR3 DNA: TGTGCCAGCCAGGGGACCATTGGGGTCGCAAACACCATATATTTT.

The V and J genes are TRBV2 and TRBJ1-5, with D possibly being TRBD1 (6 bases). Germline V lookup: CDR1 SNHLY, CDR2 FYNNEI. The V end was cut by 4 bases, the J end by 4 bases, with 11 bases between. The CDR3 length is 14 residues. DNA of the CDR3: TGTGCCAGCAGTGTTGGGCAGGGGAATCAGCCCCAGCATTTT. Protein: CASSVGQGNQPQHF.

The chain links TRBV7-2 to TRBJ2-2, with 10 bases that match TRBD2. The germline CDR1 and CDR2 sequences are SGHTA and FQGNSA. With V trimmed by 5 bases and J by 3 bases, 6 bases remained unmatched. The CDR3 has 16 residues. The CDR3 coding sequence is TGTGCCAGCAGCGGACAGCGGGGGGGCGACACCGGGGAGCTGTTTTTT. Its protein is CASSGQRGGDTGELFF.

J is TRBJ2-7 and V is TRBV14, with D possibly matching TRBD1 (5 bases). Looked up from germline, CDR1 is SGHDN and CDR2 is FVKESK. Between the trimmed V and J ends, which lost 1 base and 5 bases, there was a span of 12 bases. The CDR3 has 14 residues. The CDR3 is CASSQVQGRDEQYF. The CDR3 DNA reads TGTGCCAGCAGCCAAGTCCAGGGAAGGGACGAGCAGTACTTC.

The V and J genes are TRBV11-3 and TRBJ2-1, with a tentative D call TRBD1 (5 bases). Germline CDR1 SGHNT, CDR2 YENEEA. Trimming took 3 bases from V and 5 from J, leaving 5 bases between them. CDR3 length: 12 residues. The CDR3 spells CASSLTDNEQFF. The DNA for the CDR3 is TGTGCCAGCAGCTTGACAGACAATGAGCAGTTCTTC.

The genes are TRBV5-1 and TRBJ1-4; D gene uncertain. The V end was cut by 0 bases, the J end by 7 bases, with 10 bases between. CDR1 is SGHRS, CDR2 YFSETQ, per germline. CDR3 length: 14 residues. In DNA form, the CDR3 reads TGCGCCAGCAGCTTGGGGCAGTTTGGTGAAAAACTGTTTTTT. Translating gives CASSLGQFGEKLFF.